This passage covers 3 T cell receptor beta chains from one sample sequenced in a study of T cell responses to AZD1222 COVID-19 vaccine. Clones were read by immunoSEQ multiplex PCR, and TCRdb kept only the in-frame ones, dropping some. The sample has 95,000 to 150,000 clones; over 70% are singletons. Material: peripheral blood, obtained on day 0 of AZD1222 vaccination. The receptor set was obtained from an adult in good health.

This clone was detected only once. V usage is TRBV3-1 (or the pseudogene TRBV3-2) and J usage is TRBJ2-1; TRBD2 aligns across 8 bases. Germline CDR1 is LGHDT and CDR2 is YNNKEL (reference sequence). V shed 0 bases and J 3 bases; nucleotides not matched to a gene: 7. The CDR3 totals 17 residues. The CDR3 loop reads CASSQDNPTSGYNEQFF. The CDR3 nucleotides read TGTGCCAGCAGCCAAGATAATCCCACTAGCGGCTACAATGAGCAGTTCTTC.

The gene calls are TRBV27 and TRBJ2-7; D gene ambiguous. The CDR3 is made up of 13 amino acids. CDR1 and CDR2 from the germline V gene are MNHEY and SMNVEV (reference sequence). V was pared by 4 bases and J by 5 bases, with 12 bases between. The chain's CDR3 is CASSSPGTHEQYF. CDR3 DNA sequence: TGTGCCAGCAGTTCCCCGGGTACCCACGAGCAGTACTTC.

This chain joins TRBV7-9 and TRBJ1-5; D is unresolved. Trimming removed 3 bases at V and 3 bases at J, with 12 bases between. The CDR3 extends over 15 amino acids. Germline-derived CDR1 and CDR2 are SEHNR and FQNEAQ (reference sequence). CDR3 nucleotide sequence: TGTGCCAGCAGCTTGATGGGCAGCCCCAATCAGCCCCAGCATTTT. Amino acids: CASSLMGSPNQPQHF. The full variable domain, rest sourced from reference TRBV7-9 and TRBJ1-5, is DTGVSQNPRHKITKRGQNVTFRCDPISEHNRLYWYRQTLGQGPEFLTYFQNEAQLEKSRLLSDRFSAERPKGSFSTLEIQRTEQGDSAMYLCASSLMGSPNQPQHFGDGTRLSIL.